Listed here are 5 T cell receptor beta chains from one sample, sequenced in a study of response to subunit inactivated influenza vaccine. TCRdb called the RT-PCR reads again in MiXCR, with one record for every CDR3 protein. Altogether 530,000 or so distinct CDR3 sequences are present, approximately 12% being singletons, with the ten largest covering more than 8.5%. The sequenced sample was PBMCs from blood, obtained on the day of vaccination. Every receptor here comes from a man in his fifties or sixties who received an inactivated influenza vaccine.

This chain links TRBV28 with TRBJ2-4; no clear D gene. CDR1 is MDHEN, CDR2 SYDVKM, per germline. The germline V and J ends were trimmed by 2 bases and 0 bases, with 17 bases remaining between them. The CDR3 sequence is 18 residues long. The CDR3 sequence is CASSLNPLMDPAKNIQYF. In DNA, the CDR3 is TGTGCCAGCAGTTTAAACCCTCTAATGGACCCAGCCAAAAACATTCAGTACTTC. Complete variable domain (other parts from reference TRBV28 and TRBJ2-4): DVKVTQSSRYLVKRTGEKVFLECVQDMDHENMFWYRQDPGLGLRLIYFSYDVKMKEKGDIPEGYSVSREKKERFSLILESASTNQTSMYLCASSLNPLMDPAKNIQYFGAGTRLSVL.

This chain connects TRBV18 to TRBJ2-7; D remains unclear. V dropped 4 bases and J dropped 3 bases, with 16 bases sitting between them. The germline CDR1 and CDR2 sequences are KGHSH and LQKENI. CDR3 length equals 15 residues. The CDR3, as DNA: TGTGCCAGCTCACTCGTTAGAGTTGGGGACTACGAGCAGTACTTC. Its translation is CASSLVRVGDYEQYF. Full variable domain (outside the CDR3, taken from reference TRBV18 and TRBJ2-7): NAGVMQNPRHLVRRRGQEARLRCSPMKGHSHVYWYRQLPEEGLKFMVYLQKENIIDESGMPKERFSAEFPKEGPSILRIQQVVRGDSAAYFCASSLVRVGDYEQYFGPGTRLTVT.

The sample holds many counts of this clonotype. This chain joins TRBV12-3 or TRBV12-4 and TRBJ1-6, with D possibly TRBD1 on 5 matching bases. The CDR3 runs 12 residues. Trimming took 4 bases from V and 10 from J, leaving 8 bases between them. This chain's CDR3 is CASSYRQSPLHF. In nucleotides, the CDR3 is TGTGCCAGCAGTTACCGACAGTCACCCCTCCACTTT.

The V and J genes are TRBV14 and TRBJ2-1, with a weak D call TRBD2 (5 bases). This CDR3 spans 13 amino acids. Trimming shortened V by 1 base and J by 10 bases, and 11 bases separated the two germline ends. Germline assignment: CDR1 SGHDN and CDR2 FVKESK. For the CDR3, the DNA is TGTGCCAGCAGCCAAGCCTCTAGCCGCGAGCAGTTCTTC. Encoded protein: CASSQASSREQFF.

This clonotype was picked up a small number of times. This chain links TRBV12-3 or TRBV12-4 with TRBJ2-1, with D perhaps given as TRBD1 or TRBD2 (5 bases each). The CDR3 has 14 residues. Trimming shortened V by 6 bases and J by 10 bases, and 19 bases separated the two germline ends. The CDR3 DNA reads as TGTGCCAGCAGCTACAATTTGGGGGTGGGGGAGCAGTTCTTC. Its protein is CASSYNLGVGEQFF.